Presented here are 13 T cell receptor beta chains from one specimen sequenced in a study of radiotherapy plus CTLA-4 blockade in lung cancer. Generated by immunoSEQ multiplex PCR, the TCRdb table keeps only in-frame clones and is missing some. The sample lists tens of thousands of clones, around 80% occurring once. The sample here was peripheral blood, taken from a patient treated with radiotherapy plus ipilimumab. The source of these receptors is a human donor with non-small cell lung cancer who had stable disease on radiotherapy plus ipilimumab.

The chain is built from TRBV2 and TRBJ2-2; D not certain. The CDR3 is 16 amino acids. Per germline, CDR1 SNHLY and CDR2 FYNNEI. The germline V and J ends were trimmed by 3 bases and 0 bases, with 11 bases remaining between them. The chain's CDR3 is CASSEIRLTNTGELFF. In nucleotides, the CDR3 is TGTGCCAGCAGTGAGATCAGGCTAACGAACACCGGGGAGCTGTTTTTT.

The chain joins TRBV10-2 to TRBJ2-1, with TRBD1 matching over 10 bases. Looked up from germline, CDR1 is WSHSY and CDR2 is SAAADI. The CDR3 is 16 residues long. V lost 6 bases to trimming and J lost 0 bases; unmatched junction nucleotides: 5. CDR3 sequence (DNA): TGCGCCAGCAGCGAAAGGGACAGGGGCTCCTACAATGAGCAGTTCTTC. Residues: CASSERDRGSYNEQFF.

The chain employs TRBV2 and TRBJ2-1; D is uncertain. Between the trimmed V and J ends, which lost 5 bases and 10 bases, there was a span of 12 bases. The CDR3 contains 12 residues. Germline CDR1 reads SNHLY; CDR2 reads FYNNEI. In nucleotides, the CDR3 is TGTGCCAGCAGTCCCCCACACCAAGAGCAGTTCTTC. This gives the protein CASSPPHQEQFF.

This clone was observed a few times. The chain's CDR3 is CASSSRTSNQPQHF. In nucleotides, the CDR3 is TGTGCCAGTAGTTCTCGGACTAGCAATCAGCCCCAGCATTTT. The chain couples TRBV19 to TRBJ1-5; D is undetermined. The germline CDR1 and CDR2 sequences are LNHDA and SQIVND (reference sequence). The CDR3 covers 14 residues. The V gene lost 5 bases and the J gene lost 0 bases, with 8 bases spanning the gap.

This chain uses TRBV2 with TRBJ1-1; no definite D call. The CDR3 spans 13 residues. Germline V CDR1 and CDR2: SNHLY, FYNNEI. V lost 8 bases to trimming and J lost 0 bases, with 10 bases between them. The CDR3 loop is CASRSVMNTEAFF. Here the CDR3 DNA reads TGTGCCAGCCGTAGTGTTATGAACACTGAAGCTTTCTTT.

V and J are TRBV5-1 and TRBJ1-1; D remains ambiguous. This CDR3 has 13 amino acids. Germline loops: CDR1 SGHRS, CDR2 YFSETQ. V was shortened by 4 bases and J by 6 bases, with 13 bases between the two germline ends. CDR3 DNA sequence: TGCGCCAGCAGCCCCGGACCTCGGGCTGAAGCTTTCTTT. Protein product: CASSPGPRAEAFF.

This chain uses TRBV9 with TRBJ2-1, with TRBD2 identical over 13 bases. CDR1 is SGDLS, CDR2 YYNGEE, per germline. CDR3 size: 18 residues. V gave up 1 base and J gave up 0 bases; unmatched junction bases: 4. The CDR3 sequence is CASSVRLAGGPSYNEQFF. The CDR3 DNA sequence: TGTGCCAGCAGCGTAAGACTAGCGGGGGGCCCCTCCTACAATGAGCAGTTCTTC.

The rearrangement links TRBV5-8 to TRBJ1-5; TRBD1 is a possible D gene (6 bases). Germline CDR1 is SGHTS and CDR2 is YDEGEE. The CDR3 extends over 17 amino acids. Deletions cut 4 bases from V and 1 base from J, with 18 bases between. The CDR3 region has the DNA TGTGCCAGCAGCCAGGGGTTCCCCCTAGGGAGCAATCAGCCCCAGCATTTT. This translates into CASSQGFPLGSNQPQHF.

About this clone: The same CDR3 also results from other DNA sequences found in this sample. The chain carries TRBV10-1 and TRBJ2-5; D is possibly TRBD1 (6 bases). Deletions cut 4 bases from V and 1 base from J, with 7 bases between. Germline V CDR1 and CDR2: WNHNN, SYGVQD (reference sequence). The CDR3 sequence is 13 residues long. DNA for the CDR3: TGCGCCAGCAGTGGGACAGCCCAAGAGACCCAGTACTTC. The encoded protein is CASSGTAQETQYF.

This sequence joins TRBV7-8 and TRBJ1-5, with TRBD1 as a possible D gene (5 bases). With 6 bases removed from V and 1 base from J, the gap between germline ends came to 13 bases. The CDR3 has 15 amino acids. Germline V gives CDR1 SGHVS, CDR2 FQNEAQ. The CDR3 coding sequence is TGTGCCAGCAGACCGGGGCGAACAAGCAATCAGCCCCAGCATTTT. It translates to CASRPGRTSNQPQHF. Full variable domain (outside the CDR3, taken from reference TRBV7-8 and TRBJ1-5): GAGVSQSPRYKVAKRGQDVALRCDPISGHVSLFWYQQALGQGPEFLTYFQNEAQLDKSGLPSDRFFAERPEGSVSTLKIQRTQQEDSAVYLCASRPGRTSNQPQHFGDGTRLSIL.

This chain uses TRBV4-3 with TRBJ2-1; TRBD2 matches 12 bases. Germline V gene sequence: CDR1 LGHNA, CDR2 YSLEER. This CDR3 comprises 19 residues. V was clipped by 5 bases and J by 0 bases; unmatched bases: 11. The CDR3 sequence is CASSFRLAGAASSYNEQFF. DNA of the CDR3: TGCGCCAGCAGCTTCAGACTAGCGGGGGCCGCCAGCTCCTACAATGAGCAGTTCTTC.

The chain combines TRBV19 with TRBJ1-1, with D tentatively TRBD1 (6 bases). This CDR3 is built from 13 residues. Germline V gene sequence: CDR1 LNHDA, CDR2 SQIVND (reference sequence). The V end was cut by 5 bases, the J end by 1 base, with 8 bases between. CDR3 nucleotides: TGTGCCAGTAGTCCGACAGGGAACACTGAAGCTTTCTTT. It is translated as CASSPTGNTEAFF. Complete variable domain (other parts from reference TRBV19 and TRBJ1-1): DGGITQSPKYLFRKEGQNVTLSCEQNLNHDAMYWYRQDPGQGLRLIYYSQIVNDFQKGDIAEGYSVSREKKESFPLTVTSAQKNPTAFYLCASSPTGNTEAFFGQGTRLTVV.

Here the CDR3 DNA reads TGTGCCAGCTCACCAAGGGACGGGAACACTGAAGCTTTCTTT. It yields the protein CASSPRDGNTEAFF. The V gene is TRBV18, the J gene TRBJ1-1; D might be TRBD1 (5 bases). The germline V gene has CDR1 KGHSH and CDR2 LQKENI. There are 14 residues in the CDR3. Trimming removed 2 bases from V and 1 base from J, with 8 bases in between.